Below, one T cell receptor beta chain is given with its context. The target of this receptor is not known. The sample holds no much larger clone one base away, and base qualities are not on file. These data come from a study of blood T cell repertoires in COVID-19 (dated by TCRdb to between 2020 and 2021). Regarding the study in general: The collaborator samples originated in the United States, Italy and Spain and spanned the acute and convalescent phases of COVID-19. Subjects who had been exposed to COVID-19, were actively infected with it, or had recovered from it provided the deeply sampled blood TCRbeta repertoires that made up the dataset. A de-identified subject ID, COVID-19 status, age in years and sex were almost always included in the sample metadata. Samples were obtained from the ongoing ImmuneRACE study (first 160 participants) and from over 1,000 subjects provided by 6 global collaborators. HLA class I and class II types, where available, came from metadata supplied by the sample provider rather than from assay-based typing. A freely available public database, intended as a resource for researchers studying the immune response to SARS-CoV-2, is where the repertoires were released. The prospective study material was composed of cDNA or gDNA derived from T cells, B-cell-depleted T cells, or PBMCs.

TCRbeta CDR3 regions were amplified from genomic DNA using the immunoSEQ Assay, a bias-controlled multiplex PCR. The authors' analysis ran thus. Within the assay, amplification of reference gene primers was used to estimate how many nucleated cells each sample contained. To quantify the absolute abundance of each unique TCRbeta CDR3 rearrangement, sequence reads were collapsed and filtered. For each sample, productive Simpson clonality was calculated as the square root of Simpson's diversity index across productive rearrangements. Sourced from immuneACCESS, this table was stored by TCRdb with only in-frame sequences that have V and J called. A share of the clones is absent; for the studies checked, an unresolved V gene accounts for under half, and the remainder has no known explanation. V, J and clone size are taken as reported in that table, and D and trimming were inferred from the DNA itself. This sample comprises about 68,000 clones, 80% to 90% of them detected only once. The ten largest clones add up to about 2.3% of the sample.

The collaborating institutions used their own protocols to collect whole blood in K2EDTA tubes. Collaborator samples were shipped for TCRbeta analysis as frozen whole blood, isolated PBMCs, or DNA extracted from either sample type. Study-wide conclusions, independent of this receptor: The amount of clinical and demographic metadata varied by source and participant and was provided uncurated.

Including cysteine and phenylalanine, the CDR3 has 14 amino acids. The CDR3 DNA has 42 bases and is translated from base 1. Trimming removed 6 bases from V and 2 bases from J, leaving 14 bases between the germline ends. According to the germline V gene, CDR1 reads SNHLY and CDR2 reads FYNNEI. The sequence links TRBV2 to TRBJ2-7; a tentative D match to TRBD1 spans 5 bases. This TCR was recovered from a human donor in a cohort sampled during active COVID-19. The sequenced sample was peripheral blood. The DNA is TGTGCCAGCAGGGCGACAGCCCGAGCCTACGAGCAGTACTTC. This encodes CASRATARAYEQYF.